Listed here are 23 T cell receptor beta chains from one sample, sequenced in a study of neurological immune-mediated disorders (dated by TCRdb to the late 2010s). The protocol used for the library was 5' RACE. The sequencer was an Illumina HiSeq 2500. TCRdb took the public reads, trimmed them with fastp at Q25, ran MiXCR for clone calling and kept in-frame beta chains. Each record represents a unique CDR3 protein, reported with the most common genes and DNA among its rows. This sample comprises 35,000 to 50,000 distinct CDR3 sequences, roughly 14% of them detected only once. Together, the top ten hold around 3.3% of the sample. The sample consisted of CD4+ T cells from blood. All receptors come from a woman in her sixties or seventies with HTLV-1-associated myelopathy (HAM/TSP).

This clonotype came up many times. The chain uses TRBV10-3 and TRBJ2-3; D gene ambiguous. The CDR3 is 13 residues long. Germline V gene lookup returns CDR1 ENHRY and CDR2 SYGVKD. V lost 2 bases and J lost 6, with 9 bases in between. CDR3 amino acids: CAISEGRRDTQYF. DNA of the CDR3: TGTGCCATCAGTGAGGGGCGGCGCGATACGCAGTATTTT.

This sequence joins TRBV21-1 and TRBJ1-1. TRBV21-1 is a pseudogene segment. The CDR3 has 14 amino acids. The CDR3 DNA reads TGTGCCAGCAGCAAAGACGGGCCGAACACTGAAGCTTTCTTT. Protein sequence: CASSKDGPNTEAFF.

This clonotype showed up many times. The rearrangement uses TRBV5-6 and TRBJ2-7; 8 bases fit TRBD2. The germline CDR1 and CDR2 sequences are SGHDT and YYEEEE. This CDR3 has 15 residues. V lost 4 bases to trimming and J lost 1 base; unmatched junction nucleotides: 7. CDR3 DNA sequence: TGTGCCAGCAGCCTCCTACTAGCGGTTTCCTACGAGCAGTACTTC. This sequence encodes CASSLLLAVSYEQYF.

At least ten counts were recorded for this clonotype. This chain joins TRBV14 and TRBJ1-6, with 8 bases that match TRBD1. Losses at the gene ends were 0 bases for V and 10 bases for J; bases not matched to a gene: 8. Germline CDR1 is SGHDN and CDR2 is FVKESK. This CDR3 comprises 16 residues. The CDR3 region is CASSQDLYRGNSPLHF. The CDR3 nucleotides are TGTGCCAGCAGCCAAGATCTTTACAGGGGGAACTCACCCCTCCACTTT. The full variable domain, completed using reference TRBV14 and TRBJ1-6, is EAGVTQFPSHSVIEKGQTVTLRCDPISGHDNLYWYRRVMGKEIKFLLHFVKESKQDESGMPNNRFLAERTGGTYSTLKVQPAELEDSGVYFCASSQDLYRGNSPLHFGNGTRLTVT.

This chain's CDR3 is CASSLVAGQEPQHF. The CDR3 DNA reads TGTGCCAGCAGTTTGGTAGCCGGCCAGGAGCCCCAGCATTTT. The chain has TRBV27 and TRBJ1-5; D gene ambiguous. Germline CDR1 is MNHEY and CDR2 is SMNVEV (reference sequence). V was clipped by 3 bases and J by 8 bases, with 14 bases between them. CDR3 length: 14 amino acids.

This clonotype was seen ten or more times. The chain links TRBV7-9 to TRBJ1-1, with D maybe TRBD1 (5 bases). The V gene's germline CDR1 is SEHNR and CDR2 FQNEAQ (reference sequence). This CDR3 is 16 amino acids long. V lost 4 bases and J lost 4, with 19 bases in between. CDR3 bases: TGTGCCAGCAGCTCGCGCGGGCCAAGGGGCGGCACTGAAGCTTTCTTT. Its protein is CASSSRGPRGGTEAFF.

This clonotype was detected many times. The chain carries TRBV27 and TRBJ2-1, with TRBD1 matching over 7 bases. This CDR3 has 13 amino acids. With 6 bases clipped from V and 5 bases from J, the junction kept 4 bases outside the gene matches. Germline V gives CDR1 MNHEY, CDR2 SMNVEV (reference sequence). The CDR3 nucleotides are TGTGCCAGCAGAGGACAGGCCGACAATGAGCAGTTCTTC. Its protein product is CASRGQADNEQFF.

Many counts were recorded for this clonotype. The J gene is TRBJ2-3, the V gene TRBV3-1; D unresolved. Germline CDR1 LGHDT, CDR2 YNNKEL (reference sequence). This CDR3 contains 16 residues. V lost 2 bases, J lost 4 bases, and 16 bases lay in between. In DNA, the CDR3 is TGTGCCAGCAGCCAACTGAGGCGGCTAGTCCCAGATACGCAGTATTTT. It is translated as CASSQLRRLVPDTQYF.

This clonotype was seen at least ten times. The genes are TRBV5-1 and TRBJ1-1; tentatively, D is TRBD1 (6 bases). CDR3 size: 15 residues. CDR1 is SGHRS, CDR2 YFSETQ, per germline. The germline V and J ends were trimmed by 0 bases and 0 bases, with 9 bases remaining between them. The DNA for the CDR3 is TGCGCCAGCAGCTTGGCAGGACAGATGAACACTGAAGCTTTCTTT. This sequence encodes CASSLAGQMNTEAFF.

This clonotype was counted many times. J is TRBJ2-7 and V is TRBV5-1; 9 nucleotides line up with TRBD1. V was clipped by 3 bases and J by 5 bases; unmatched bases: 3. Germline V gene lookup returns CDR1 SGHRS and CDR2 YFSETQ. The CDR3 contains 13 residues. CDR3 residues: CASSSGTGHEQYF. In DNA, the CDR3 is TGCGCCAGCAGCTCTGGGACAGGGCACGAGCAGTACTTC.

This clonotype was seen at least ten times. The rearrangement uses TRBV11-2 and TRBJ2-4; D is undetermined. Deletions cut 5 bases from V and 0 bases from J, with 11 bases between. CDR1 SGHAT and CDR2 FQNNGV come from the germline V gene. The CDR3 contains 15 residues. The CDR3: CASSPLRIAKNIQYF. The DNA of the CDR3 is TGTGCCAGCAGCCCCCTTCGGATAGCCAAAAACATTCAGTACTTC. The entire variable domain, with the rest obtained from reference TRBV11-2 and TRBJ2-4, is as follows: EAGVAQSPRYKIIEKRQSVAFWCNPISGHATLYWYQQILGQGPKLLIQFQNNGVVDDSQLPKDRFSAERLKGVDSTLKIQPAKLEDSAVYLCASSPLRIAKNIQYFGAGTRLSVL.

Many counts were recorded for this clonotype. The chain combines TRBV5-1 with TRBJ1-1; no clear D. From germline, CDR1 is SGHRS and CDR2 YFSETQ. V lost 0 bases and J lost 3, with 9 bases in between. This CDR3 has 14 amino acids. The CDR3 DNA sequence: TGCGCCAGCAGCTTGGGGGCGGCGGACACTGAAGCTTTCTTT. Translating it yields CASSLGAADTEAFF.

Ten or more counts support this clonotype. The chain employs TRBV7-2 and TRBJ2-2; 7 bases match TRBD1. Germline V gene lookup returns CDR1 SGHTA and CDR2 FQGNSA. This CDR3 is 11 amino acids long. Trimming removed 1 base from V and 13 bases from J; junction bases left unmatched: 0. In nucleotides, the CDR3 is TGTGCCAGCAGCTTAGACAGGGGGCTGTTTTTT. Protein sequence: CASSLDRGLFF.

This clonotype was seen many times. This chain uses TRBV7-9 with TRBJ1-3, with D perhaps matching TRBD1 (5 bases). There are 18 residues in the CDR3. V was trimmed by 1 base and J by 0 bases, leaving 16 bases between them. Germline CDR1 is SEHNR and CDR2 is FQNEAQ (reference sequence). CDR3 amino acids: CASSLDGGPLSSGNTIYF. The CDR3 DNA reads as TGTGCCAGCAGCTTAGACGGGGGACCCCTAAGCTCTGGAAACACCATATATTTT.

The table lists this clonotype with many counts. V gene TRBV18 combines with J gene TRBJ2-2; TRBD1 aligns across 7 bases. Looked up from germline, CDR1 is KGHSH and CDR2 is LQKENI. V lost 5 bases and J lost 0; bases outside the gene matches: 6. This CDR3 comprises 16 residues. CDR3 sequence reads: CASSGSGTANTGELFF. The CDR3 coding sequence is TGTGCCAGCTCAGGCTCCGGGACAGCGAACACCGGGGAGCTGTTTTTT.

The chain uses TRBV7-2 and TRBJ2-7; 12 nucleotides agree with TRBD1. The V gene's germline CDR1 is SGHTA and CDR2 FQGNSA. The CDR3 sequence is 16 residues long. V trimming: 1 base; J trimming: 4 bases; junction bases outside the gene matches: 5. For the CDR3, the DNA is TGTGCCAGCAGCTTAGGAGGGACAGGGGGCATGTACGAGCAGTACTTC. It is translated as CASSLGGTGGMYEQYF.

CDR3 sequence (DNA): TGTGCCAGCCCGAACCGGGGGAACACTGAAGCTTTCTTT. Its translation is CASPNRGNTEAFF. The chain uses TRBV3-1 and TRBJ1-1, with D unresolved. Germline V gene lookup returns CDR1 LGHDT and CDR2 YNNKEL (reference sequence). The CDR3 spans 13 residues. Trimming took 8 bases from V and 1 from J, leaving 11 bases between them.

There are many counts of this clonotype. The chain uses TRBV14 and TRBJ1-1; 10 bases match TRBD1. V gave up 4 bases and J gave up 6 bases; unmatched junction bases: 17. Germline CDR1 is SGHDN and CDR2 is FVKESK. This CDR3 is built from 18 residues. CDR3 DNA: TGTGCCAGCAGCCGCTATTCCGGGACAGGGGATTTAGGGCCTGAAGCTTTCTTT. It specifies CASSRYSGTGDLGPEAFF.

In this sample, this clonotype turned up many times. The chain employs TRBV5-1 and TRBJ1-6; tentatively, D is TRBD1 (5 bases). Per germline, CDR1 SGHRS and CDR2 YFSETQ. Trimming stripped 0 bases from V and 8 bases from J, with 15 bases between. CDR3 size: 16 residues. The CDR3: CASSLASRVRDSPLHF. The DNA of the CDR3 is TGCGCCAGCAGCTTGGCATCCAGGGTGAGGGATTCACCCCTCCACTTT.

This clonotype has a count of ten or more. V and J are TRBV5-1 and TRBJ1-1; D possibly corresponds to TRBD1 (5 bases). The length of the CDR3 is 13 residues. V shed 0 bases and J shed 5 bases, with 8 bases lying between them. Germline loops: CDR1 SGHRS, CDR2 YFSETQ. CDR3 sequence: CASSLVGVTEAFF. CDR3 nucleotides: TGCGCCAGCAGCTTGGTGGGGGTGACTGAAGCTTTCTTT.

This clonotype was detected ten times or more. V gene TRBV6-5 combines with J gene TRBJ1-1, with D unclear. This CDR3 has 13 amino acids. V lost 7 bases to trimming and J lost 5 bases, with 14 bases between them. Germline CDR1 and CDR2: MNHEY and SVGAGI. The CDR3 loop reads CASNPKGWTEAFF. The CDR3 DNA follows: TGTGCCAGCAACCCGAAAGGTTGGACTGAAGCTTTCTTT.

In this sample, this clonotype turned up many times. This chain uses TRBV2 with TRBJ1-2; D perhaps matches TRBD1 (6 bases). Trimming stripped 1 base from V and 3 bases from J, with 6 bases between. This CDR3 has 13 amino acids. Germline V gene data show CDR1 as SNHLY and CDR2 as FYNNEI. CDR3 region: CASSEDRDYGYTF. Written as DNA, the CDR3 is TGTGCCAGCAGTGAAGACAGGGACTATGGCTACACCTTC.

At least ten counts were recorded for this clonotype. The J gene is TRBJ1-2, the V gene TRBV14; D is undetermined. This CDR3 has 14 residues. CDR1 is SGHDN and CDR2 is FVKESK in the germline V gene. The ends were cut back, 4 bases at V and 2 bases at J, with 11 bases in the middle. CDR3 residues: CASSRFGENYGYTF. CDR3 nucleotides: TGTGCCAGCAGCCGGTTCGGGGAGAACTATGGCTACACCTTC. The variable domain in full, completed from reference TRBV14 and TRBJ1-2, reads EAGVTQFPSHSVIEKGQTVTLRCDPISGHDNLYWYRRVMGKEIKFLLHFVKESKQDESGMPNNRFLAERTGGTYSTLKVQPAELEDSGVYFCASSRFGENYGYTFGSGTRLTVV.